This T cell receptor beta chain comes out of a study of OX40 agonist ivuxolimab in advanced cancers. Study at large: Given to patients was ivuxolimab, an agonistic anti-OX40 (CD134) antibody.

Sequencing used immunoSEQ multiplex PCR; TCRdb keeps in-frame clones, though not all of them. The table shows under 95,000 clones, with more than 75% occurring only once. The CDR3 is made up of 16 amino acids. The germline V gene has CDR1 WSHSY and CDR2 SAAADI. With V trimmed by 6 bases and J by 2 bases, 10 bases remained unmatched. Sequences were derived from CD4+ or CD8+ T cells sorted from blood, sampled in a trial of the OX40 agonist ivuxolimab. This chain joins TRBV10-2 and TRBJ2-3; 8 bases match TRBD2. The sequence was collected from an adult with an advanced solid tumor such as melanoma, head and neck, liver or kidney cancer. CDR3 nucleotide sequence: TGCGCCAGCAGCCGGGGGGGGCCCGGGTTCACAGATACGCAGTATTTT. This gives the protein CASSRGGPGFTDTQYF.